The clone carrying this TCR beta chain was seen many times. Its cognate antigen is unknown. The data originate from a study of T cell repertoires in cytomegalovirus infection. Overall study: CMV epitopes, recently identified HLA-C-restricted and well-studied HLA-B-restricted, were used. Both a matching HLA type and CMV infection were indicated by public TCR beta signatures. Study-level points and caveats: In two of eight donors, the top clonotype was HLA-C-restricted CMV-specific. Summed frequency of public TCR beta families distinguished CMV carriers with the relevant HLA.

TCRdb re-called the reads with MiXCR, one entry per CDR3 protein. The sample gives approximately 910,000 distinct CDR3 sequences, roughly 30% of which show up once; 11% to 15% is in the top ten. The germline V gene has CDR1 MNHEY and CDR2 SVGEGT. V was pared by 5 bases and J by 3 bases, with 10 bases of the junction left unmatched. CDR3 length: 16 residues. This receptor was identified in a human donor in good health (CMV status not recorded). Some clones in this sample may be carry-over from other donors' samples. The chain has TRBV6-2 or TRBV6-3 and TRBJ1-5; 7 bases align to TRBD1. The sample in question was cultured CD8+ T cells from PBMCs, obtained from culture after CMV antigen stimulation. Written as DNA, the CDR3 is TGTGCCAGCAGTCGAGATTACAGGGGACACAATCAGCCCCAGCATTTT. This codes for CASSRDYRGHNQPQHF.